This entry lists 25 T cell receptor beta chains sequenced from one sample in a study of cytotoxic CD8 clonotypes in ibrutinib-treated CLL. The assay was immunoSEQ multiplex PCR, and TCRdb's table has in-frame clones only and misses some. The sample records under 300,000 clones, 60% to 80% being singletons. Sequenced material: PBMCs, taken at disease progression, from a patient treated with ibrutinib. These receptors came from a human donor with chronic lymphocytic leukemia.

The chain carries TRBV28 and TRBJ2-7, with D maybe TRBD2 (5 bases). The germline V and J ends were trimmed by 5 bases and 1 base, with 12 bases remaining between them. CDR3 length equals 14 residues. The V gene's germline CDR1 is MDHEN and CDR2 SYDVKM. The CDR3 coding sequence is TGTGCCAGCAGTCCGCGGACTCGGTCCTACGAGCAGTACTTC. It translates to CASSPRTRSYEQYF.

This clone was detected only once. The chain recombines TRBV9 with TRBJ2-3, with D possibly being TRBD1 (6 bases). V lost 0 bases, J lost 0 bases, and 11 bases lay in between. This CDR3 has 16 residues. In germline, CDR1 is SGDLS, CDR2 YYNGEE. The CDR3 region is CASSVATRGSTDTQYF. The CDR3 coding sequence is TGTGCCAGCAGCGTAGCTACGAGGGGGAGCACAGATACGCAGTATTTT.

This clone was seen just once. The CDR3 DNA reads as TGTGCCAGCAGTAACCGACAGGGGGCTTCGATCAATGAGCAGTTCTTC. Translating gives CASSNRQGASINEQFF. The chain links TRBV6-6 to TRBJ2-1; 10 positions agree with TRBD1. Trimming took 5 bases from V and 6 from J; bases not matched to a gene: 10. CDR1 MNHNY and CDR2 SVGAGI come from the germline V gene (reference sequence). CDR3 length equals 16 residues.

V usage is TRBV28 and J usage is TRBJ2-7; 11 positions agree with TRBD2. CDR3 length equals 15 residues. V was clipped by 5 bases and J by 0 bases; unmatched bases: 3. Germline CDR1 is MDHEN and CDR2 is SYDVKM. The CDR3 region has the DNA TGTGCCAGCAGTCTAGCGGGAGGACGCTCCTACGAGCAGTACTTC. This encodes CASSLAGGRSYEQYF. Drawing the rest from reference TRBV28 and TRBJ2-7, the complete variable domain is DVKVTQSSRYLVKRTGEKVFLECVQDMDHENMFWYRQDPGLGLRLIYFSYDVKMKEKGDIPEGYSVSREKKERFSLILESASTNQTSMYLCASSLAGGRSYEQYFGPGTRLTVT.

This rearrangement joins TRBV2 to TRBJ2-4; D perhaps matches TRBD1 (5 bases). Trimming shortened V by 5 bases and J by 3 bases, and 14 bases separated the two germline ends. The CDR3 is 15 amino acids. CDR1 is SNHLY and CDR2 is FYNNEI in the germline V gene. The CDR3 region is CASSHDSTNKNIQYF. The CDR3, as DNA: TGTGCCAGCAGTCATGACAGTACCAACAAAAACATTCAGTACTTC.

The chain employs TRBV18 and TRBJ2-5, with 9 bases aligning to TRBD1. V shed 3 bases and J 0 bases; nucleotides not matched to a gene: 2. CDR1 KGHSH and CDR2 LQKENI come from the germline V gene. The CDR3 spans 15 residues. CDR3 coding DNA: TGTGCCAGCTCACCGGGGACAGGGTACCAAGAGACCCAGTACTTC. Translation gives CASSPGTGYQETQYF.

The genes are TRBV14 and TRBJ1-3; maybe TRBD1 (5 bases). The CDR3 runs 17 residues. Between the trimmed V and J ends, which lost 0 bases and 5 bases, there was a span of 17 bases. Per the germline V gene, CDR1 is SGHDN and CDR2 is FVKESK. In DNA, the CDR3 is TGTGCCAGCAGCCAAGATTCGGGACGGACGCTGAGAAACACCATATATTTT. This translates into CASSQDSGRTLRNTIYF. The full variable domain, in which reference TRBV14 and TRBJ1-3 provide the parts outside the CDR3, is EAGVTQFPSHSVIEKGQTVTLRCDPISGHDNLYWYRRVMGKEIKFLLHFVKESKQDESGMPNNRFLAERTGGTYSTLKVQPAELEDSGVYFCASSQDSGRTLRNTIYFGEGSWLTVV.

This clone turned up a few times. This rearrangement joins TRBV2 to TRBJ2-7; 8 nucleotides match TRBD1. V lost 10 bases and J lost 9; bases outside the gene matches: 11. Per germline, CDR1 SNHLY and CDR2 FYNNEI. This CDR3 is 12 amino acids long. CDR3 region: CATGTGARWQYF. For the CDR3, the DNA is TGTGCCACTGGGACAGGTGCCCGGTGGCAGTACTTC.

The rearrangement uses TRBV7-9 and TRBJ2-7; 10 positions agree with TRBD1. The CDR3 has 16 amino acids. CDR1 SEHNR and CDR2 FQNEAQ come from the germline V gene (reference sequence). V lost 1 base to trimming and J lost 5 bases; unmatched junction nucleotides: 8. CDR3 nucleotide sequence: TGTGCCAGCAGCTTAGTAATCGGGACAGGGGTGGACGAGCAGTACTTC. It yields the protein CASSLVIGTGVDEQYF.

This clone has just a few counts. This chain uses TRBV9 with TRBJ2-5; the match to TRBD2 covers 7 bases. CDR3 size: 15 residues. The V gene's germline CDR1 is SGDLS and CDR2 YYNGEE. Trimming cost V 0 bases and J 5 bases; bases outside gene matches: 7. CDR3 in amino acids: CASSVEAGAVETQYF. CDR3 bases: TGTGCCAGCAGCGTAGAGGCGGGAGCGGTGGAGACCCAGTACTTC.

The gene calls are TRBV5-4 and TRBJ2-5; 8 bases agree with TRBD2. The CDR3 is made up of 15 amino acids. Losses at the gene ends were 5 bases for V and 1 base for J; bases not matched to a gene: 7. Germline-derived CDR1 and CDR2 are SGHNT and YYREEE (reference sequence). CDR3 in DNA: TGTGCCAGCAGTTTTACGGGGGGGATCCAAGAGACCCAGTACTTC. This gives the protein CASSFTGGIQETQYF.

The gene calls are TRBV19 and TRBJ1-1; D is undetermined. V lost 8 bases and J lost 1, with 8 bases in between. CDR1 is LNHDA and CDR2 is SQIVND in the germline V gene (reference sequence). The length of the CDR3 is 12 residues. CDR3 nucleotides: TGTGCCAGTGGGTGGGAGAACACTGAAGCTTTCTTT. It yields the protein CASGWENTEAFF.

The J gene is TRBJ2-7, the V gene TRBV9, with 9 bases lining up with TRBD1. The germline V gene encodes CDR1 SGDLS and CDR2 YYNGEE. The CDR3 extends over 13 amino acids. The V and J ends lost 4 bases and 4 bases, in that order; junction bases with no gene match: 3. CDR3: CASSRTGEYEQYF. CDR3 in DNA: TGTGCCAGCAGCCGGACAGGGGAATACGAGCAGTACTTC.

This chain links TRBV27 with TRBJ2-7; 10 bases map to TRBD2. With V trimmed by 6 bases and J by 3 bases, 5 bases remained unmatched. This CDR3 has 14 amino acids. CDR1 is MNHEY, CDR2 SMNVEV, per germline (reference sequence). The DNA of the CDR3 is TGTGCCAGCAGGCCGGGACTAGCGTACTACGAGCAGTACTTC. It is translated as CASRPGLAYYEQYF.

The chain combines TRBV9 with TRBJ2-3; 8 positions agree with TRBD2. This CDR3 comprises 17 residues. V lost 2 bases, J lost 0 bases, and 8 bases stayed unmatched. CDR1 and CDR2 (germline): SGDLS, YYNGEE. CDR3 nucleotides: TGTGCCAGCAGCGTTCAAGTCGGGAGGGTGAGCACAGATACGCAGTATTTT. As protein: CASSVQVGRVSTDTQYF.

This clone was seen a handful of times. The J gene is TRBJ2-3, the V gene TRBV4-1, with TRBD1 as a possible D gene (6 bases). CDR1 and CDR2 (germline): MGHRA, YSYEKL. The CDR3 is 13 amino acids. The V end was cut by 5 bases, the J end by 5 bases, with 11 bases between. For the CDR3, the DNA is TGCGCCAGCAGCGGGACAACGCGAGATACGCAGTATTTT. Translated, it gives CASSGTTRDTQYF.

V usage is TRBV6-5 and J usage is TRBJ2-5; no firm D call. Germline V gene lookup returns CDR1 MNHEY and CDR2 SVGAGI. The CDR3 is made up of 16 amino acids. Trimming stripped 0 bases from V and 2 bases from J, with 13 bases between. The CDR3 DNA follows: TGTGCCAGCAGTTACTCTGTCCGGGTTTTTCAAGAGACCCAGTACTTC. Encoded protein: CASSYSVRVFQETQYF.

This clone was recorded only once. The genes are TRBV12-5 and TRBJ2-3; TRBD1 might be the D (5 bases). The CDR3 contains 20 residues. V was shortened by 0 bases and J by 8 bases, with 30 bases between the two germline ends. CDR1 and CDR2 from the germline V gene are LGHNT and FRNRAP. This chain's CDR3 is CASGLVGKGHLPPHNLTQYF. DNA of the CDR3: TGTGCTAGTGGTTTGGTAGGAAAGGGGCACCTTCCCCCCCACAATCTTACGCAGTATTTT.

This clone was observed a handful of times. The gene calls are TRBV7-2 and TRBJ2-4, with 7 bases fitting TRBD2. The V gene end was trimmed by 4 bases and the J gene end by 7 bases; junction bases not matched to a gene: 4. Germline V lookup: CDR1 SGHTA, CDR2 FQGNSA. The CDR3 is 13 residues long. The CDR3 loop reads CASSYEAGNIQYF. DNA for the CDR3: TGTGCCAGCAGCTACGAAGCGGGGAACATTCAGTACTTC.

The chain joins TRBV5-1 to TRBJ2-7, with TRBD2 as a possible D gene (5 bases). Trimming took 0 bases from V and 4 from J, leaving 11 bases between them. CDR1 is SGHRS, CDR2 YFSETQ, per germline. This CDR3 spans 14 amino acids. The CDR3 is CASSLDAGRYEQYF. CDR3 DNA sequence: TGCGCCAGCAGCTTGGATGCGGGTCGGTACGAGCAGTACTTC.

The chain combines TRBV7-6 with TRBJ2-2, with TRBD1 matching over 8 bases. V shed 4 bases and J 5 bases; nucleotides not matched to a gene: 6. The CDR3 contains 15 residues. From germline, CDR1 is SGHVS and CDR2 FNYEAQ. The CDR3 region has the DNA TGTGCCAGCAGCTCGGGGACAGGACAAACCGGGGAGCTGTTTTTT. It codes for CASSSGTGQTGELFF.

The J gene is TRBJ1-2, the V gene TRBV6-1; 9 bases match TRBD1. Germline lookup yields CDR1 MNHNS and CDR2 SASEGT. CDR3 length: 15 residues. J lost 7 bases, V lost 6 bases, and 12 bases had no gene match. The CDR3 region is CASSHLTGGAGGYTF. CDR3 nucleotides: TGTGCCAGCAGCCATTTAACAGGGGGCGCGGGTGGCTACACCTTC.

The chain employs TRBV5-5 and TRBJ2-7; TRBD1 is a possible D gene (5 bases). V was pared by 1 base and J by 2 bases, with 10 bases between. This CDR3 contains 14 residues. CDR1 and CDR2 from the germline V gene are SGHKS and YYEKEE (reference sequence). In nucleotides, the CDR3 is TGTGCCAGCAGCTTGACACAGGTAGCCTACGAGCAGTACTTC. Translated, it gives CASSLTQVAYEQYF.

The V and J genes are TRBV19 and TRBJ1-5, with D perhaps matching TRBD1 (6 bases). The CDR3 sequence is 14 residues long. Germline V gene sequence: CDR1 LNHDA, CDR2 SQIVND (reference sequence). Trimming pared 9 bases from V and 3 bases from J, leaving 15 bases between. The CDR3, as DNA: TGTGCCAGCAACCCCACAGGGAACAATCAGCCCCAGCATTTT. As protein: CASNPTGNNQPQHF.

In DNA, the CDR3 is TGTGCCAGCAGCTTAGACAGGGTGCTCGACGAGCAGTACTTC. Translation: CASSLDRVLDEQYF. V usage is TRBV7-9 and J usage is TRBJ2-7; D perhaps matches TRBD1 (6 bases). The CDR3 length is 14 residues. The germline V and J ends were trimmed by 1 base and 5 bases, with 12 bases remaining between them. CDR1 and CDR2 from the germline V gene are SEHNR and FQNEAQ (reference sequence).